One and the same sample provided the 29 T cell receptor beta chains below, sequenced in a study of regulatory T cells in long-lasting Graves disease. Time point meaning: newly diagnosed GD, antithyroid drugs for less than 3 months. PBMCs provided the RNA from which the TCR library was made. According to the study, TCR beta libraries were built with iRepertoire HTBI primers and CDR3-region Arm-PCR. MiXCR, applied by TCRdb to the multiplex PCR reads, yields one record per CDR3 protein. The sample contains 300,000 to 400,000 distinct CDR3 sequences, around 15% of which appear only once. Sequenced material: peripheral blood mononuclear cells (PBMCs), taken at new diagnosis, from a patient treated with antithyroid drugs. Receptors originate from a female donor with Graves disease.

The J gene is TRBJ2-1, the V gene TRBV14; D may be TRBD2 (5 bases). Germline CDR1 SGHDN, CDR2 FVKESK. This CDR3 is built from 13 residues. V dropped 7 bases and J dropped 6 bases, with 13 bases sitting between them. CDR3 in DNA: TGTGCCAGCAACATGGCTACTAGCAATGAGCAGTTCTTC. Protein sequence: CASNMATSNEQFF.

The sample holds many counts of this clonotype. The gene calls are TRBV4-3 and TRBJ2-3; unclear D gene. The length of the CDR3 is 13 residues. Germline CDR1 LGHNA, CDR2 YSLEER. V dropped 1 base and J dropped 6 bases, with 8 bases sitting between them. CDR3 region: CASSQGSRDTQYF. The DNA for the CDR3 is TGCGCCAGCAGCCAAGGGTCGCGCGATACGCAGTATTTT.

This clonotype was found a few times. The V gene is TRBV7-2, the J gene TRBJ2-2; 7 bases fit TRBD1. CDR3 length: 16 residues. In germline, CDR1 is SGHTA, CDR2 FQGNSA. Unmatched junction bases numbered 9, after V lost 5 bases and J lost 3 bases. The CDR3 DNA sequence: TGTGCCAGCAGCCGACGACCGACAGGGCACACCGGGGAGCTGTTTTTT. Residues: CASSRRPTGHTGELFF.

J is TRBJ2-2 and V is TRBV9; D gene unclear. The CDR3 is 16 residues long. CDR1 and CDR2 from the germline V gene are SGDLS and YYNGEE. The V and J ends lost 4 bases and 2 bases respectively, with 15 bases between them. The CDR3 sequence is CASSLVRKGNTGELFF. The CDR3 bases are TGTGCCAGCAGCTTAGTGAGGAAAGGAAACACCGGGGAGCTGTTTTTT.

This chain uses TRBV7-3 with TRBJ2-1; unclear D gene. Germline values: CDR1 SGHTA, CDR2 FQGTGA. The CDR3 is 14 residues long. Trimming pared 2 bases from V and 3 bases from J, leaving 8 bases between. In nucleotides, the CDR3 is TGTGCCAGCAGCTTATCCCCTAGCTACAATGAGCAGTTCTTC. Translating gives CASSLSPSYNEQFF.

This clonotype occurred many times. The chain has TRBV20-1 and TRBJ1-2; possibly TRBD1 for D (6 bases). The CDR3 is made up of 14 amino acids. Between the trimmed V and J ends, which lost 2 bases and 4 bases, there was a span of 14 bases. Germline CDR1 is DFQATT and CDR2 is SNEGSKA (reference sequence). The CDR3 DNA follows: TGCAGTGCTAGAACACAGGGTCAGCCCTATGGCTACACCTTC. Translated, it gives CSARTQGQPYGYTF.

This clonotype was observed at least ten times. The chain couples TRBV7-2 to TRBJ1-2, with D perhaps matching TRBD1 (5 bases). CDR3 length equals 14 residues. Germline lookup yields CDR1 SGHTA and CDR2 FQGNSA. The ends were cut back, 3 bases at V and 3 bases at J, with 11 bases in the middle. The DNA for the CDR3 is TGTGCCAGCAGCTTCGGGACTGAATACTATGGCTACACCTTC. Protein product: CASSFGTEYYGYTF.

This clonotype was counted at least ten times. The J gene is TRBJ2-3, the V gene TRBV7-2; no reliable D call. Germline values: CDR1 SGHTA, CDR2 FQGNSA. Trimming left V 1 base short and J 0 bases short, with 11 bases between. This CDR3 is built from 16 residues. This CDR3 is CASSLGRFGSTDTQYF. In nucleotides, the CDR3 is TGTGCCAGCAGCTTAGGCCGGTTTGGCAGCACAGATACGCAGTATTTT. Full variable domain (rest looked up from reference TRBV7-2 and TRBJ2-3): GAGVSQSPSNKVTEKGKDVELRCDPISGHTALYWYRQSLGQGLEFLIYFQGNSAPDKSGLPSDRFSAERTGGSVSTLTIQRTQQEDSAVYLCASSLGRFGSTDTQYFGPGTRLTVL.

This clonotype was found many times. The chain is built from TRBV9 and TRBJ2-5, with TRBD2 identical over 7 bases. After removal of 2 bases from V and 5 bases from J, the junction contained 6 bases not matched to a gene. The CDR3 length is 14 residues. CDR1 is SGDLS and CDR2 is YYNGEE in the germline V gene. The CDR3: CASSVQAGSETQYF. In DNA form, the CDR3 reads TGTGCCAGCAGCGTCCAAGCGGGAAGCGAGACCCAGTACTTC.

The chain uses TRBV7-2 and TRBJ2-7, with 7 bases identical to TRBD2. From germline, CDR1 is SGHTA and CDR2 FQGNSA. This CDR3 comprises 14 residues. The junction had 5 bases not matched to a gene; V was cut back by 2 bases and J by 4 bases. The CDR3 sequence: CASSLRLAEYEQYF. In DNA, the CDR3 is TGTGCCAGCAGCTTAAGGCTAGCGGAATACGAGCAGTACTTC.

This clonotype was observed many times. This rearrangement joins TRBV6-1 to TRBJ2-4, with D uncertain. V lost 8 bases and J 0 bases, leaving 11 bases between the germline ends. The CDR3 extends over 14 amino acids. Germline lookup yields CDR1 MNHNS and CDR2 SASEGT. This CDR3 reads CASCKQVAKNIQYF. In nucleotides, the CDR3 is TGTGCCAGCTGTAAACAAGTAGCCAAAAACATTCAGTACTTC.

J is TRBJ2-1 and V is TRBV24-1; D is undetermined. V was clipped by 1 base and J by 2 bases, with 8 bases between them. The V gene's germline CDR1 is KGHDR and CDR2 SFDVKD. The CDR3 runs 15 residues. CDR3 sequence: CATSDLGKAYNEQFF. CDR3 nucleotides: TGTGCCACCAGTGATTTAGGCAAAGCCTACAATGAGCAGTTCTTC.

The genes are TRBV3-2 and TRBJ1-5; TRBD1, the D gene given by the table, was not confirmed from the DNA. TRBV3-2 is assigned pseudogene status. The length of the CDR3 is 16 residues. The CDR3 is CARSPWAGAPNQPQHF. CDR3 in DNA: TGTGCCCGCAGCCCGTGGGCGGGGGCCCCCAATCAGCCCCAGCATTTT.

The table lists this clonotype with a few counts. The chain uses TRBV2 and TRBJ2-7; 7 bases are a match to TRBD1. Germline CDR1 and CDR2: SNHLY and FYNNEI. Germline trimming cut 7 bases from V and 1 base from J; bases unmatched to any gene: 7. This CDR3 contains 14 residues. The CDR3 spells CASKKGQLSYEQYF. The CDR3 nucleotides are TGTGCCAGCAAAAAGGGACAGCTTTCCTACGAGCAGTACTTC.

About this clonotype: At one boundary the junction diverges from the germline segment, which might be a read error. V usage is TRBV10-3 and J usage is TRBJ1-2; the D is unclear. The length of the CDR3 is 13 residues. Germline V lookup: CDR1 ENHRY, CDR2 SYGVKD. CDR3 region: CAISDPENCGYTF. Here the CDR3 DNA reads TGTGCCATCAGTGACCCCGAGAACTGTGGCTACACCTTC.

The rearrangement links TRBV4-1 to TRBJ1-5; D is undetermined. CDR1 and CDR2 from the germline V gene are MGHRA and YSYEKL. Between the trimmed V and J ends, which lost 0 bases and 3 bases, there was a span of 9 bases. This CDR3 spans 15 amino acids. CDR3: CASSQDSGVNQPQHF. For the CDR3, the DNA is TGCGCCAGCAGCCAAGATTCAGGTGTCAATCAGCCCCAGCATTTT.

The V gene is TRBV28, the J gene TRBJ1-5, with a tentative D call TRBD1 (5 bases). Germline CDR1 and CDR2: MDHEN and SYDVKM. V lost 5 bases and J 11 bases, leaving 7 bases between the germline ends. The CDR3 extends over 10 amino acids. CDR3 loop: CASSLQAQHF. The DNA of the CDR3 is TGTGCCAGCAGTCTACAGGCCCAGCATTTT.

This clonotype came up a few times. Because it lacks the conserved phenylalanine or tryptophan at the end, this CDR3 is likely a read error. This chain uses TRBV5-5 with TRBJ1-1; 9 positions match TRBD1. The CDR3 has 15 amino acids. J was trimmed by 1 base and V by 3 bases; bases with no gene match: 4. CDR1 is SGHKS and CDR2 is YYEKEE in the germline V gene (reference sequence). DNA of the CDR3: TGTGCCAGCAGCTCAACAGGGGGCACGAACACTGAAGCTTTCCTT. It encodes CASSSTGGTNTEAFL.

This clonotype was seen a handful of times. An end of the junction does not agree with germline; a read error may underlie this. The chain recombines TRBV18 with TRBJ2-1, with D perhaps assigned TRBD1 or TRBD2 (6 bases each). CDR3 length: 12 amino acids. CDR1 and CDR2 from the germline V gene are KGHSH and LQKENI. The CDR3 coding sequence is TGTGCCAGCTCCCCACCGGGGGCACTGCAGTTCTTC. The encoded protein is CASSPPGALQFF.

On this clonotype: A far larger clone is one base from this, pointing to a likely read error. The missing conserved phenylalanine or tryptophan at the end of this CDR3 makes a read error likely. The J gene is TRBJ2-7, the V gene TRBV28; 12 bases align to TRBD2. The germline CDR1 and CDR2 sequences are MDHEN and SYDVKM. The trim removed 5 bases at V and 4 bases at J, leaving 3 bases unmatched. The CDR3 contains 14 residues. The CDR3 DNA is TGTGCCAGCAGTCTAGCGGGAGGGCCGTACGAGCAGTACTCC. Its translation is CASSLAGGPYEQYS.

With regard to this clonotype: The germline gene is not matched at one end of the junction; a read error may be the cause. The V call is TRBV20-1, the J call TRBJ2-4; possible D gene TRBD1, 6 bases. The CDR3 sequence is 12 residues long. CDR1 and CDR2 (germline): DFQATT, SNEGSKA (reference sequence). In DNA, the CDR3 is TGCAGTGCTAGATCACAGGGAAACATTCAGAACTTC. This encodes CSARSQGNIQNF.

This clonotype was found many times. The chain joins TRBV7-2 to TRBJ2-1; 9 bases map to TRBD1. Germline lookup yields CDR1 SGHTA and CDR2 FQGNSA. The CDR3 covers 13 residues. After removal of 5 bases from V and 14 bases from J, the junction contained 10 bases not matched to a gene. CDR3 DNA: TGTGCCAGCAGCCTAGTTGACGGACAGGGGAAGTTCTTC. This gives the protein CASSLVDGQGKFF.

Many counts were recorded for this clonotype. The gene calls are TRBV20-1 and TRBJ2-7; 11 positions agree with TRBD2. CDR1 and CDR2 from the germline V gene are DFQATT and SNEGSKA (reference sequence). The CDR3 consists of 16 residues. The V segment lost 6 bases and the J segment 3 bases; nucleotides outside the gene matches: 13. CDR3 nucleotide sequence: TGCAGTGCGACCGGGACTAGCGGAGGGTCCTACTACGAGCAGTACTTC. Amino acids: CSATGTSGGSYYEQYF.

In this sample, this clonotype turned up many times. V is TRBV27 and J is TRBJ2-1; no clear D. In germline, CDR1 is MNHEY, CDR2 SMNVEV (reference sequence). V was clipped by 7 bases and J by 1 base, with 11 bases between them. The CDR3 is 14 amino acids. CDR3 loop: CASTYTGSYNEQFF. CDR3 sequence (DNA): TGTGCCAGCACCTACACCGGTTCCTACAATGAGCAGTTCTTC.

V usage is TRBV6-1 and J usage is TRBJ1-3; D gene unclear. V was clipped by 6 bases and J by 3 bases, with 9 bases between them. Germline loops: CDR1 MNHNS, CDR2 SASEGT. This CDR3 comprises 13 residues. CDR3 residues: CASSTRDGNTIYF. The CDR3, as DNA: TGTGCCAGCAGCACACGCGATGGAAACACCATATATTTT.

The chain carries TRBV4-1 and TRBJ1-2; D unclear. The germline V gene encodes CDR1 MGHRA and CDR2 YSYEKL. Deletions cut 0 bases from V and 4 bases from J, with 15 bases between. The CDR3 totals 16 residues. This CDR3 reads CASSQDLKNSLYGYTF. Written as DNA, the CDR3 is TGCGCCAGCAGCCAAGATCTCAAGAACAGCCTCTATGGCTACACCTTC.

This clonotype was counted a few times. CDR3 protein: CATKGMGTEAFF. CDR3 in DNA: TGTGCCACCAAGGGAATGGGCACTGAAGCTTTCTTT. The V call is TRBV6-2 or TRBV6-3, the J call TRBJ1-1; D unclear. Trimming left V 10 bases short and J 4 bases short, with 13 bases between. CDR1 is MNHEY, CDR2 SVGEGT, per germline. CDR3 length: 12 residues.

At least ten counts were recorded for this clonotype. This chain uses TRBV28 with TRBJ1-2; D unclear. The CDR3 sequence is 15 residues long. V gave up 6 bases and J gave up 2 bases, with 16 bases separating them. CDR1 MDHEN and CDR2 SYDVKM come from the germline V gene. In nucleotides, the CDR3 is TGTGCCAGCAGCCCAGTCCCGGGCACAAACTATGGCTACACCTTC. As protein: CASSPVPGTNYGYTF.

This clonotype was counted between two and nine times. With a much larger clone just one base away, this may be a read error. This chain links TRBV7-2 with TRBJ2-5; D might be TRBD1 (6 bases). Germline V CDR1 and CDR2: SGHTA, FQGNSA. The CDR3 totals 14 residues. The CDR3 coding sequence is TGTGGCAGCACCTTCGACAGGCTCCAAGAGACCCAGTACTTC. Translating it yields CGSTFDRLQETQYF.